This TCR beta chain was obtained from a study of T cells expressing NK-cell markers. Overall study: Sequencing of TCR beta repertoires drew on sorted CD3+CD56+NKG2C+, CD3+CD56+NKG2C- and CD3+CD56-NKG2C+ T cells.

The CDR3 length is 14 residues. Germline V lookup: CDR1 MNHEY, CDR2 SVGEGT. Whole-study findings and limits: NKG2C+ dominant clonotype frequencies in 6 or 7 donors were roughly 1.0-8% of CD8+ T cells. Once again these clonotypes came out on top in the CD3+CD56-NKG2C+ fraction of several donors.

TCRdb re-analyzed the 5' RACE reads; it lists each CDR3 protein once, without DNA. The sample table sets out about 180,000 distinct CDR3 sequences. Concerning this clonotype: Its antigen is undetermined.

Sequences were obtained from blood T cells: a sorted CD56 or NKG2C T cell subset, CD4+ or CD8+ T cells, or bulk PBMC T cells (not recorded which). The sequence came from a man aged 18 to 69 in good health. The rearrangement uses TRBV6-2 or TRBV6-3 and TRBJ1-1; without DNA, the TCRdb call of TRBD1 cannot be checked. Here the CDR3 reads CASSRTATNTEAFF.